These 6 T cell receptor beta chains were all obtained from the same sample, sequenced in a study of T-cell memory formation after mild COVID-19. TCRdb reanalysed the 5' RACE reads using MiXCR and keeps one entry per CDR3 protein. The repertoire has approximately 300,000 distinct CDR3 sequences, 8% to 9% of them found once; the top ten carry around a fifth. Source material: PBMCs or a T cell subset sorted from them (not recorded which). These receptors all come from a man in his late teens or twenties who had mild COVID-19 (a few samples of this study predate the infection). Cell type and time point are not known.

This clonotype came up many times. The chain couples TRBV7-2 to TRBJ1-1; the match to TRBD1 covers 8 bases. J was trimmed by 4 bases and V by 5 bases; bases with no gene match: 9. This CDR3 contains 15 residues. Germline CDR1 SGHTA, CDR2 FQGNSA. The CDR3: CASSGIRGQGTEAFF. The CDR3 nucleotides read TGTGCCAGCAGCGGAATCAGGGGGCAAGGCACTGAAGCTTTCTTT.

The chain has TRBV29-1 and TRBJ1-2; 8 bases are a match to TRBD1. Germline values: CDR1 SQVTM, CDR2 ANQGSEA. The CDR3 sequence is 15 residues long. The V and J ends lost 5 bases and 1 base, in that order; junction bases with no gene match: 9. The CDR3 DNA follows: TGCAGCGTTTCGGCAGGGGGCCCACTTAACTATGGCTACACCTTC. It encodes CSVSAGGPLNYGYTF.

The genes are TRBV5-6 and TRBJ1-2; D is uncertain. V gave up 3 bases and J gave up 4 bases, with 13 bases separating them. The CDR3 runs to 14 residues. Germline V gene lookup returns CDR1 SGHDT and CDR2 YYEEEE. The CDR3: CASSYEEELYGYTF. CDR3 nucleotides: TGTGCCAGCAGCTATGAGGAGGAGCTCTATGGCTACACCTTC.

This chain links TRBV24-1 with TRBJ2-2; D is unclear. Trimming cost V 5 bases and J 6 bases, with 21 bases left between them. The CDR3 length is 17 residues. Germline loops: CDR1 KGHDR, CDR2 SFDVKD. The chain's CDR3 is CATSVMDPRIGAGELFF. The CDR3, as DNA: TGTGCCACCAGTGTTATGGACCCCCGGATTGGGGCCGGGGAGCTGTTTTTT.

In its sample, this clonotype was seen a few times. The gene calls are TRBV20-1 and TRBJ1-2, with D unclear. Trimming pared 2 bases from V and 3 bases from J, leaving 7 bases between. CDR1 is DFQATT, CDR2 SNEGSKA, per germline (reference sequence). The CDR3 totals 12 residues. This CDR3 is CSARNNDYGYTF. The CDR3 coding sequence is TGCAGTGCTAGAAACAACGACTATGGCTACACCTTC.

In its sample, this clonotype was seen many times. The chain uses TRBV7-2 and TRBJ2-2; 7 bases map to TRBD1. This CDR3 spans 15 amino acids. The germline V gene encodes CDR1 SGHTA and CDR2 FQGNSA. After removal of 4 bases from V and 7 bases from J, the junction contained 9 bases not matched to a gene. CDR3 in DNA: TGTGCCAGCAGCTCCCGACAGGGTACGAGCGGGGAGCTGTTTTTT. This sequence encodes CASSSRQGTSGELFF. Full variable domain (outside the CDR3, taken from reference TRBV7-2 and TRBJ2-2): GAGVSQSPSNKVTEKGKDVELRCDPISGHTALYWYRQSLGQGLEFLIYFQGNSAPDKSGLPSDRFSAERTGGSVSTLTIQRTQQEDSAVYLCASSSRQGTSGELFFGEGSRLTVL.